This T cell receptor beta chain was recorded in a study of prognosis after radiotherapy for stage I lung cancer. Looking at the study overall: There were roughly 15 patients with newly diagnosed primary stage I lung tumors and five patients with oligometastatic NSCLC after surgical resection of the primary tumor. While roughly 7 patients had squamous cell carcinoma tumors, the tumors of some twelve were adenocarcinoma.

Amplification of the TCR beta CDR3 (from genomic DNA) was done by two-round multiplex PCR. Primers were specific to each TRBV and TRBJ gene in first-round PCR. TCRdb independently ran MiXCR on the multiplex PCR reads; one entry per CDR3 protein. The sample has 30,000 or so distinct CDR3 sequences; 25% to 40% are singletons. Study-wide results and limits: Lower Shannon entropy after stereotactic body radiation therapy was observed in patients who went on to develop distant metastases.

For this clonotype: Its specificity is not known. The junction departs from the called germline gene at one end, perhaps through a read error.

Germline V lookup: CDR1 MNHEY, CDR2 SMNVEV (reference sequence). The CDR3 runs 18 residues. The chain employs TRBV27 and TRBJ2-6, with TRBD1 matching 7 bases. The source is a donor aged 50 or older with non-small cell lung cancer. The sample consisted of PBMCs, taken before or after stereotactic body radiation therapy (not recorded which). CDR3 DNA sequence: TGTGCCAGCGCCGGGACAGCCGTTTTTTACTCTGGGGCCAACTTCCTGACTTTT. Encoded protein: CASAGTAVFYSGANFLTF.